This entry features one T cell receptor beta chain sequence. The identical CDR3 is also encoded by other nucleotide sequences in the sample. Data came from immunoSEQ multiplex PCR; TCRdb stores just in-frame clones and leaves some out. This repertoire shows roughly 80,000 clones, 70% to 90% found once; its top ten account for 1.9%. This sample is part of a study of OX40 agonist ivuxolimab in advanced cancers. Trimming shortened V by 4 bases and J by 3 bases, and 21 bases separated the two germline ends. The CDR3 runs 18 residues. Per germline, CDR1 MDHEN and CDR2 SYDVKM. Sample: CD4+ or CD8+ T cells sorted from blood, taken in a trial of the OX40 agonist ivuxolimab. The source is an adult with an advanced solid tumor such as melanoma, head and neck, liver or kidney cancer. The gene calls are TRBV28 and TRBJ2-2; a possible D gene is TRBD2 (6 bases). The CDR3 nucleotides are TGTGCCAGCAGTTCCCCGACCACCGCGGGGAGATACACCGGGGAGCTGTTTTTT. Translation: CASSSPTTAGRYTGELFF.